A single T cell receptor (beta chain) is shown here with its context. The sample belongs to a study of CD8 T cells in Susac syndrome. CD8+ and CD4+ T cells from blood underwent TCR beta sequencing. Roughly 0.45 to 1 ug RNA was reverse transcribed with random hexamers. The authors amplified TCR beta CDR3 across 54 Vbeta and 13 Jbeta using immunoSEQ multiplex PCR. TCRdb analysed the immunoSEQ multiplex PCR reads with MiXCR anew, one entry per CDR3 protein. The sample lists 130,000 to 150,000 distinct CDR3 sequences; roughly 95% were seen once. Unmatched junction bases numbered 10, after V lost 5 bases and J lost 3 bases. The CDR3 is made up of 16 amino acids. Per the germline V gene, CDR1 is PRHDT and CDR2 is FYEKMQ (reference sequence).

The chain uses TRBV13 and TRBJ2-1; 7 nucleotides align to TRBD2. Sample: CD4+ T cells from PBMCs. The receptor comes from a human donor with Susac syndrome. The CDR3 DNA sequence: TGTGCCAGCAGCCAAAGATGGCTAGCGGACTACAATGAGCAGTTCTTC. It specifies CASSQRWLADYNEQFF. Looking up the rest from reference TRBV13 and TRBJ2-1 gives the full variable domain: AAGVIQSPRHLIKEKRETATLKCYPIPRHDTVYWYQQGPGQDPQFLISFYEKMQSDKGSIPDRFSAQQFSDYHSELNMSSLELGDSALYFCASSQRWLADYNEQFFGPGTRLTVL.